The entry below describes one TCR beta chain. These data are taken from a study of blood T cell repertoires in COVID-19. Study summary: Collection of acute and convalescent COVID-19 samples took place in the United States, Italy and Spain. In each case, the material was cDNA or gDNA derived from T cells, B-cell-depleted T cells, or PBMCs.

As handled by the study authors: Using reference gene primer amplification, nucleated cell counts were estimated. Clones were read by immunoSEQ multiplex PCR, and TCRdb kept only the in-frame ones, dropping some. That table gives V, J and clone size, and the DNA gave D and trimming. The repertoire has 230,000 or so clones, about 90% of them found once; the top ten carry 1.9%. The receptor was isolated from a man in his forties with active or convalescent COVID-19. The sequenced sample was peripheral blood.

The CDR3: CAWSVRRTGTFGGYTF. The CDR3 DNA sequence: TGTGCCTGGAGTGTACGCCGGACAGGTACCTTCGGGGGCTACACCTTC. This chain uses TRBV30 with TRBJ1-2; the match to TRBD1 covers 7 bases. This CDR3 has 16 residues. Germline CDR1 reads GTSNPN; CDR2 reads SVGIG (reference sequence). V was clipped by 0 bases and J by 8 bases; unmatched bases: 15.